This TCR beta chain was retrieved from a study of neurological immune-mediated disorders. Trimming took 3 bases from V and 5 from J; bases not matched to a gene: 6. Germline V gene lookup returns CDR1 MNHEY and CDR2 SMNVEV (reference sequence). The CDR3 loop spans 14 amino acids. This clonotype has ten or more counts. The starting material, 2 million PBMCs stored at -80 C, gave rise to the unsorted libraries. cDNA was made by 5'RACE with 10-nucleotide random UMIs. Over 190 million TCR-beta sequences from 15-18 subjects came out of each sequencing run. TCRdb processed the 5' RACE reads anew with MiXCR; each CDR3 protein has one entry. This table holds approximately 50,000 distinct CDR3 sequences, 3.8% found once.

The gene calls are TRBV27 and TRBJ2-5, with 7 nucleotides matching TRBD2. Sample: PBMCs. This TCR was recovered from a man aged 55-75 years with multiple sclerosis. Here the CDR3 reads CASSLGGSWETQYF. The CDR3, as DNA: TGTGCCAGCAGTTTGGGGGGGTCGTGGGAGACCCAGTACTTC.